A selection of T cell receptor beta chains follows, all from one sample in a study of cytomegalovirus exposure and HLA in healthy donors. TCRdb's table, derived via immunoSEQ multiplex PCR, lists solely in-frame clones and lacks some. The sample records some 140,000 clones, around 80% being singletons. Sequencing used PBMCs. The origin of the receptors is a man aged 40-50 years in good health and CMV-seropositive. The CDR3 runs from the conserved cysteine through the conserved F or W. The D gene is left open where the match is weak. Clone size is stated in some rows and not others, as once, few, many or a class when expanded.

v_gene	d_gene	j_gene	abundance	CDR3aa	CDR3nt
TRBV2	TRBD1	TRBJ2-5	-	CASRPGTAYQETQYF	TGTGCCAGCAGACCCGGGACAGCGTACCAAGAGACCCAGTACTTC
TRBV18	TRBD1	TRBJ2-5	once	CASSPRQGETQYF	TGTGCCAGCTCACCACGACAGGGGGAGACCCAGTACTTC
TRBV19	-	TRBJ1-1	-	CASSFEPTGNTEAFF	TGTGCCAGTAGTTTCGAGCCTACAGGGAACACTGAAGCTTTCTTT
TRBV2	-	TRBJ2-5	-	CASSDWEQQYF	TGTGCCAGCAGTGATTGGGAGCAGCAGTACTTC
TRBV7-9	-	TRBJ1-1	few	CASSFQRMGRTEAFF	TGTGCCAGCAGCTTTCAGCGGATGGGGAGAACTGAAGCTTTCTTT
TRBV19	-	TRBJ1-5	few	CASSIAGDRDNQPQHF	TGTGCCAGTAGTATAGCGGGGGATCGCGACAATCAGCCCCAGCATTTT
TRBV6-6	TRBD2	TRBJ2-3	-	CASTPPTSGRTDTQYF	TGTGCCAGCACCCCTCCGACTAGCGGACGCACAGATACGCAGTATTTT
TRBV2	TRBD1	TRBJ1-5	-	CASSPPGTGLFQHF	TGTGCCAGCAGCCCTCCCGGGACAGGGCTGTTCCAGCATTTT
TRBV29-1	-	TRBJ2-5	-	CSVESPGYQETQYF	TGCAGCGTTGAGAGTCCGGGGTACCAAGAGACCCAGTACTTC
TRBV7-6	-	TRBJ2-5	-	CASSFTRTTQQETQYF	TGTGCCAGCAGCTTTACTAGGACCACTCAACAAGAGACCCAGTACTTC
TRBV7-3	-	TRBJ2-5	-	CASSRLTGETQYF	TGTGCCAGCAGCAGACTTACGGGGGAGACCCAGTACTTC